The T cell receptor beta chain described here comes from a study of T cell changes during pregnancy in multiple sclerosis. This CDR3 region has 12 residues. The junction had 3 bases not matched to a gene; V was cut back by 4 bases and J by 6 bases. Germline V gene sequence: CDR1 SQVTM, CDR2 ANQGSEA. TCRdb keeps only in-frame clones here, not all; method: immunoSEQ multiplex PCR. The sample contains 65,000 to 90,000 clones, around 90% of which appear only once. The chain has TRBV29-1 and TRBJ1-2, with 9 bases matching TRBD1. This specimen was CD4+ T cells from peripheral blood mononuclear cells, taken after pregnancy. The clonotype comes from a female donor with multiple sclerosis, enrolled in a pregnancy study. In DNA form, the CDR3 reads TGCAGCGTTGGGGGGACAGGGAATGGCTACACCTTC. Amino acids: CSVGGTGNGYTF.